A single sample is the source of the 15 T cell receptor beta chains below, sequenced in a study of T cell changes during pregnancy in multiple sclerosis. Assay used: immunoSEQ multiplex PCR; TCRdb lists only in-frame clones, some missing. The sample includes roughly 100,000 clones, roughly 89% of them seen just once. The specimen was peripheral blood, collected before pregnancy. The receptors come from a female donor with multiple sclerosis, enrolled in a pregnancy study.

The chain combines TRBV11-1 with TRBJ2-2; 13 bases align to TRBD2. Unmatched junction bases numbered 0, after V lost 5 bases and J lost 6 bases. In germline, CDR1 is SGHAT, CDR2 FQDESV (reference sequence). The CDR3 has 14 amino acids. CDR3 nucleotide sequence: TGTGCCAGCAGCACTAGCGGGAGGGCCGGGGAGCTGTTTTTT. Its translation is CASSTSGRAGELFF.

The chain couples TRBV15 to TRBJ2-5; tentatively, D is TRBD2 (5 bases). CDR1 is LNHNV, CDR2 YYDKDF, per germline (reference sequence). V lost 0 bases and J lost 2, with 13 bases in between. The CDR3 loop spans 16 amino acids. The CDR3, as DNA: TGTGCCACCAGCAGAGACGGTTGGGGAGATCAAGAGACCCAGTACTTC. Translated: CATSRDGWGDQETQYF.

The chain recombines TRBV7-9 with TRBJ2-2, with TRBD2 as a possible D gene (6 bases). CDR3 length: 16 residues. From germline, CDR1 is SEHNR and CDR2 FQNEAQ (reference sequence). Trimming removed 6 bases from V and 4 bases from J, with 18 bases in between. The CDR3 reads CASRGGDFGPTGELFF. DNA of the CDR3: TGTGCCAGCAGAGGAGGGGATTTCGGCCCCACCGGGGAGCTGTTTTTT.

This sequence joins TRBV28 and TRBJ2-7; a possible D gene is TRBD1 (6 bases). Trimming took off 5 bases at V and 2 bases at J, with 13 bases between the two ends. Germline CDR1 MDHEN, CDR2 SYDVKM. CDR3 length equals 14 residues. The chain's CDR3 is CASSLTGSPYEQYF. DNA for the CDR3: TGTGCCAGCAGTCTAACAGGGAGCCCCTACGAGCAGTACTTC.

The CDR3 DNA follows: TGTGCCAGCAGCTTGTATCTGGGCTATGAAGCTTTCTTT. Encoded protein: CASSLYLGYEAFF. J is TRBJ1-1 and V is TRBV5-4, with D uncertain. Germline CDR1 and CDR2: SGHNT and YYREEE (reference sequence). V was pared by 1 base and J by 7 bases, with 11 bases between. The CDR3 has 13 residues.

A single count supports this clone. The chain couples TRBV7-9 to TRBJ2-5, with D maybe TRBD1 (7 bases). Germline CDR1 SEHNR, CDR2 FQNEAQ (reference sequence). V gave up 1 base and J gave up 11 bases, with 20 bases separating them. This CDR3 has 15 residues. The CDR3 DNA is TGTGCCAGCAGCTTAGTCACGGGCGGGACAGTAACGCAGTACTTC. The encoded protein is CASSLVTGGTVTQYF. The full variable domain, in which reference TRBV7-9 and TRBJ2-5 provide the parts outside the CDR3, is DTGVSQNPRHKITKRGQNVTFRCDPISEHNRLYWYRQTLGQGPEFLTYFQNEAQLEKSRLLSDRFSAERPKGSFSTLEIQRTEQGDSAMYLCASSLVTGGTVTQYFGPGTRLLVL.

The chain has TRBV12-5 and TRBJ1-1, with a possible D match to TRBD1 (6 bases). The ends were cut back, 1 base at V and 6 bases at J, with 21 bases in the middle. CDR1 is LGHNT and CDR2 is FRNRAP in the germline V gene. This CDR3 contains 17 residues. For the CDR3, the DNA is TGTGCTAGTGGTTTGGACCCGACTCGGACAGTTGGTGCTGAAGCTTTCTTT. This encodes CASGLDPTRTVGAEAFF.

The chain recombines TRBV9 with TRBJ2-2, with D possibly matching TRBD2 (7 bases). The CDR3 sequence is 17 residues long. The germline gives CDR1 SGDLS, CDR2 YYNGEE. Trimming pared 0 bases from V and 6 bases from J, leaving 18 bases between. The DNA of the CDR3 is TGTGCCAGCAGCGTAGAATCTGGCGGGGGCCTGGCCGGGGAGCTGTTTTTT. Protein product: CASSVESGGGLAGELFF.

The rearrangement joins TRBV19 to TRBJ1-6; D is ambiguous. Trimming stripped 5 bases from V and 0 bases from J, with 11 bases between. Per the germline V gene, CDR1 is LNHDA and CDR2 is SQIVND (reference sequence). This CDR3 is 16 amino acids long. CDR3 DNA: TGTGCCAGTAGTTCTCCCGCGAGCTCCTATAATTCACCCCTCCACTTT. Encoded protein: CASSSPASSYNSPLHF.

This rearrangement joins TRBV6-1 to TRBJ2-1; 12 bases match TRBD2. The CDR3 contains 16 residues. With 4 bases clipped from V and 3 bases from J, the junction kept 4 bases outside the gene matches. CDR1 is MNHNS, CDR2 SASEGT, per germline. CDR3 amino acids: CASSATSGSFYNEQFF. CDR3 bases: TGTGCCAGCAGTGCGACTAGCGGGAGTTTCTACAATGAGCAGTTCTTC.

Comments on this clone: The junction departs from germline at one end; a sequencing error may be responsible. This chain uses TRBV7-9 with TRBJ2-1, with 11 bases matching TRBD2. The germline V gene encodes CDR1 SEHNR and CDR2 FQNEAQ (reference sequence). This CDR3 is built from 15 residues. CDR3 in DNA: TGTGCCAGCAGTTTAGCGGGGGGGGTCTACAATGAGCAGTTCTTC. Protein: CASSLAGGVYNEQFF. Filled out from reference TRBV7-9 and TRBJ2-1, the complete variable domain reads DTGVSQNPRHKITKRGQNVTFRCDPISEHNRLYWYRQTLGQGPEFLTYFQNEAQLEKSRLLSDRFSAERPKGSFSTLEIQRTEQGDSAMYLCASSLAGGVYNEQFFGPGTRLTVL.

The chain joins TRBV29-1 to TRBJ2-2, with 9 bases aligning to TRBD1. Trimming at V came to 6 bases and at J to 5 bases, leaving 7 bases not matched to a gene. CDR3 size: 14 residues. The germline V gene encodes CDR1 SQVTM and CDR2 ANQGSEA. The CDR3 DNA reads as TGCAGCGTGGGGGCCGGGACAGGGACCGGGGAGCTGTTTTTT. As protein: CSVGAGTGTGELFF.

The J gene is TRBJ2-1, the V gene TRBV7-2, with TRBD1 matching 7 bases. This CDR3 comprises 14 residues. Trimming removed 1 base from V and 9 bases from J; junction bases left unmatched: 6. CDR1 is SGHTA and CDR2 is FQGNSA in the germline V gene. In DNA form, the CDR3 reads TGTGCCAGCAGCTTAGAACAGGGGAAAGCTGAGCAGTTCTTC. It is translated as CASSLEQGKAEQFF.

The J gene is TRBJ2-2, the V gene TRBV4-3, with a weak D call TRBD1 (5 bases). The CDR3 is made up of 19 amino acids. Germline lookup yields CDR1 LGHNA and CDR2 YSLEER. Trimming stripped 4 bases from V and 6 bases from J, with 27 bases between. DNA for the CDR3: TGCGCCAGCAGCCCAAGATCCCCAGCAGGGTTGTCTTTCTCCGGGGAGCTGTTTTTT. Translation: CASSPRSPAGLSFSGELFF.

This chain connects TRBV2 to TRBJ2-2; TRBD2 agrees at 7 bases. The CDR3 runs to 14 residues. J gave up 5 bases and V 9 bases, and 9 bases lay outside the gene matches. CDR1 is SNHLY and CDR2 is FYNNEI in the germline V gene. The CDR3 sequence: CASLGGTVTGELFF. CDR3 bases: TGTGCCAGTCTGGGGGGGACGGTAACCGGGGAGCTGTTTTTT.